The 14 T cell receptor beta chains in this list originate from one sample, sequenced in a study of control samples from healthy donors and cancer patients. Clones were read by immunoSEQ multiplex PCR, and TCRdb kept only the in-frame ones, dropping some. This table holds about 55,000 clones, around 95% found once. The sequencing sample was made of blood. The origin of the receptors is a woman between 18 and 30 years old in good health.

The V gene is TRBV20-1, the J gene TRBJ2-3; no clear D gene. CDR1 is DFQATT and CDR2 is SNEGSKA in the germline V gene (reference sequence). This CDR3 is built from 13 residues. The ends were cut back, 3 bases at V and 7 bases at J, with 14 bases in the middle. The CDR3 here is CSASGLVGNTQYF. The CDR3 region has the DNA TGCAGTGCTAGTGGCCTCGTGGGGAATACGCAGTATTTT.

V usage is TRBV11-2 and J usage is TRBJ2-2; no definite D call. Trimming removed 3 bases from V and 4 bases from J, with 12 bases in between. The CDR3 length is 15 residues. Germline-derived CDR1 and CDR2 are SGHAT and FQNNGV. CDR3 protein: CASSFKLRITGELFF. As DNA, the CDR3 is TGTGCCAGCAGCTTTAAACTCCGCATCACCGGGGAGCTGTTTTTT.

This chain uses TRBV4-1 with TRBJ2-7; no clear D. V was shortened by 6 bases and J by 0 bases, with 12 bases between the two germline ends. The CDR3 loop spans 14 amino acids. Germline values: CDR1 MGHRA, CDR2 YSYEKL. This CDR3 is CASRWGFGSYEQYF. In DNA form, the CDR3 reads TGCGCCAGCAGATGGGGTTTCGGCTCCTACGAGCAGTACTTC.

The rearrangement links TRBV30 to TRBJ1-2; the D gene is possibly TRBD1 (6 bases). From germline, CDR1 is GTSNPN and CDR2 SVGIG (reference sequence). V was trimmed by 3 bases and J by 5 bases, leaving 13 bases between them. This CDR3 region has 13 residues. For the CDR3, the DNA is TGTGCCTGGAGGCAGGAGGGGGTTTATGGCTACACCTTC. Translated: CAWRQEGVYGYTF.

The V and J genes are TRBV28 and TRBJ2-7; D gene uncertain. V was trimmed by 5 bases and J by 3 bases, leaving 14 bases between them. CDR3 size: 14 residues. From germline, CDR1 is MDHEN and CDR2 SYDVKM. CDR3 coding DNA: TGTGCCAGCAGTGCACCATCTAGAGGCTACGAGCAGTACTTC. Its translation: CASSAPSRGYEQYF.

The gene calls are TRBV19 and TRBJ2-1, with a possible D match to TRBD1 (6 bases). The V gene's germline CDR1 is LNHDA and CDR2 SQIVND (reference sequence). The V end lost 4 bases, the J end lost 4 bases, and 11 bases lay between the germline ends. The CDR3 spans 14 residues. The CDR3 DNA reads TGTGCCAGTAGTAGCAACGGACAGTACAATGAGCAGTTCTTC. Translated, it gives CASSSNGQYNEQFF.

The CDR3 reads CASSPPKTDNEQFF. Here the CDR3 DNA reads TGTGCCAGCAGCCCACCTAAAACAGACAATGAGCAGTTCTTC. The chain combines TRBV7-9 with TRBJ2-1, with no clear D. This CDR3 has 14 amino acids. Germline V lookup: CDR1 SEHNR, CDR2 FQNEAQ (reference sequence). V lost 5 bases to trimming and J lost 5 bases, with 13 bases between them.

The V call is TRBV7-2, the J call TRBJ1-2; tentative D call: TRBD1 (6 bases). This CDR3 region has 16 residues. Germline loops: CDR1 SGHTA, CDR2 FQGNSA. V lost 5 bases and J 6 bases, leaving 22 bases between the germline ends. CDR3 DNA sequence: TGTGCCAGCAGCCTGGGACAAACCGTATCGGTGAATGGCTACACCTTC. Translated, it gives CASSLGQTVSVNGYTF.

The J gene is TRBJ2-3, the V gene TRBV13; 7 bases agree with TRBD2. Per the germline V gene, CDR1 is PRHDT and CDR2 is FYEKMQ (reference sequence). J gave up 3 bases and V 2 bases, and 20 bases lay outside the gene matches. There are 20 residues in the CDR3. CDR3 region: CASSLRGLRGPRARTDTQYF. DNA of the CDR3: TGTGCCAGCAGCTTAAGGGGACTACGGGGCCCGAGGGCCAGAACAGATACGCAGTATTTT. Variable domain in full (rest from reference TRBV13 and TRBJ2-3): AAGVIQSPRHLIKEKRETATLKCYPIPRHDTVYWYQQGPGQDPQFLISFYEKMQSDKGSIPDRFSAQQFSDYHSELNMSSLELGDSALYFCASSLRGLRGPRARTDTQYFGPGTRLTVL.

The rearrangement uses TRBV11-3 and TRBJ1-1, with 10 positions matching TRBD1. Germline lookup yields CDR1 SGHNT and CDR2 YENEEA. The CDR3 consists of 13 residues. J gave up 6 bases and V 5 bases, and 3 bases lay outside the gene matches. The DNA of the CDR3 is TGTGCCAGCAGCCCAGGGACAGGGGCTGAAGCTTTCTTT. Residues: CASSPGTGAEAFF.

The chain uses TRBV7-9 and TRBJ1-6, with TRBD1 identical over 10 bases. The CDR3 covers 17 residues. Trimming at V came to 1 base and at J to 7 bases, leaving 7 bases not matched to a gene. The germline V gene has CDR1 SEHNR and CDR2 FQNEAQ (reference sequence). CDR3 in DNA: TGTGCCAGCAGCTTAGAGTTCGGGGGACAGGGGAATTCACCCCTCCACTTT. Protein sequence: CASSLEFGGQGNSPLHF.

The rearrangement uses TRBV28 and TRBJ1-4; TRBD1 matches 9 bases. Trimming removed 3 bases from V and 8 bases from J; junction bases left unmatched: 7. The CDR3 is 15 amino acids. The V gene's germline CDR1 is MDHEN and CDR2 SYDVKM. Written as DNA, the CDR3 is TGTGCCAGCAGTTTCGCGGACAGGGGAGGGGAAAAACTGTTTTTT. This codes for CASSFADRGGEKLFF.

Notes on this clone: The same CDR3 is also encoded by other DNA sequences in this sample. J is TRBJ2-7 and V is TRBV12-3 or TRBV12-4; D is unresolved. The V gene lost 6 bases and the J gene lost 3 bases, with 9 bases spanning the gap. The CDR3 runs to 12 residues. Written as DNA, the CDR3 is TGTGCCAGCAGCCGATCAAGCTACGAGCAGTACTTC. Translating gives CASSRSSYEQYF.

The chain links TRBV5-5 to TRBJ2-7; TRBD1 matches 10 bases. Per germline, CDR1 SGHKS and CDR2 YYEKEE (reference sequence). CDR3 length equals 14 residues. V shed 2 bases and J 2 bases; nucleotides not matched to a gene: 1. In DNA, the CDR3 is TGTGCCAGCAGCTTAGGACAGGGGGCCTACGAGCAGTACTTC. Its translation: CASSLGQGAYEQYF.